A single sample is the source of the 6 T cell receptor beta chains below, sequenced in a study of shared clonotypes between healthy human individuals. The table came from immunoSEQ multiplex PCR; TCRdb's copy has only in-frame clones and leaves some out. Seen here are more than 550,000 clones, about 90% observed once, and the top ten hold 34%. Source material: memory CD8+ T cells from PBMCs. Subset of the sample: CD45RO+ cells pooled with CCR7-negative TemRA cells. The receptors come from a man aged 18-30 years in good health. Some clones in this sample may be carry-over from other donors' samples.

In nucleotides, the CDR3 is TGTGCCTGGACCCGGGGGGGGTATGGGGAGACCCAGTACTTC. Its protein is CAWTRGGYGETQYF. The chain uses TRBV30 and TRBJ2-5, with 8 bases that match TRBD2. This CDR3 contains 14 residues. Trimming removed 4 bases from V and 5 bases from J; junction bases left unmatched: 9. In germline, CDR1 is GTSNPN, CDR2 SVGIG (reference sequence).

The chain carries TRBV5-1 and TRBJ1-1; D is uncertain. Trimming pared 0 bases from V and 1 base from J, leaving 10 bases between. The CDR3 loop spans 15 amino acids. CDR1 and CDR2 (germline): SGHRS, YFSETQ. The DNA for the CDR3 is TGCGCCAGCAGCTTGGGGGTCCTGGGGAACACTGAAGCTTTCTTT. The encoded protein is CASSLGVLGNTEAFF.

The CDR3 loop reads CASSDSRETQYF. The CDR3 DNA reads as TGTGCCAGCAGTGACAGTCGAGAGACCCAGTACTTC. The V gene is TRBV2, the J gene TRBJ2-5; D is uncertain. The V end lost 3 bases, the J end lost 4 bases, and 6 bases lay between the germline ends. Germline-derived CDR1 and CDR2 are SNHLY and FYNNEI. This CDR3 comprises 12 residues.

The chain joins TRBV4-2 to TRBJ2-3, with a tentative D call TRBD2 (5 bases). Germline V gene sequence: CDR1 LGHNA, CDR2 YNFKEQ. CDR3 length: 16 amino acids. Trimming took off 6 bases at V and 0 bases at J, with 16 bases between the two ends. CDR3: CASSPPRAGSTDTQYF. The CDR3 nucleotides read TGTGCCAGCAGTCCTCCGAGGGCGGGTAGCACAGATACGCAGTATTTT.

Here the CDR3 reads CASSQDPYEQYF. The CDR3 DNA is TGTGCCAGCAGCCAAGATCCCTACGAGCAGTACTTC. The V gene is TRBV4-2, the J gene TRBJ2-7; no reliable D call. From germline, CDR1 is LGHNA and CDR2 YNFKEQ. V lost 0 bases, J lost 2 bases, and 2 bases lay in between. The CDR3 covers 12 residues.

The chain joins TRBV7-8 to TRBJ2-1; TRBD2 is a possible D gene (6 bases). Germline lookup yields CDR1 SGHVS and CDR2 FQNEAQ. Trimming stripped 5 bases from V and 4 bases from J, with 9 bases between. The CDR3 covers 13 residues. The CDR3 sequence is CASSVGTYNEQFF. CDR3 DNA sequence: TGTGCCAGCAGCGTCGGGACTTACAATGAGCAGTTCTTC.